The 21 T cell receptor beta chains presented below share a single source sample, sequenced in a study of radiation and T cells in renal cell carcinoma. Profiling relied on immunoSEQ multiplex PCR, and the TCRdb table lists in-frame clones only, not all of them. The sample carries 100,000 to 150,000 clones, about four fifths recorded once. Sample time point: blood 2 weeks post-SBRT. Treatment denoted: 15 Gy SBRT to primary tumor, nephrectomy 4 weeks later. The sample in question was blood, obtained from a patient whose treatment included radiotherapy and nephrectomy. These receptors came from a man aged 50 or older with renal cell carcinoma.

The chain combines TRBV9 with TRBJ2-2, with 11 bases matching TRBD2. This CDR3 has 17 amino acids. Trimming at V came to 4 bases and at J to 7 bases, leaving 12 bases not matched to a gene. CDR1 is SGDLS, CDR2 YYNGEE, per germline. The CDR3 DNA follows: TGTGCCAGCAGCATCCGAAGGGGACTAGCGGACCTCGGGGAGCTGTTTTTT. Residues: CASSIRRGLADLGELFF. The whole variable domain, filled in from reference TRBV9 and TRBJ2-2, reads DSGVTQTPKHLITATGQRVTLRCSPRSGDLSVYWYQQSLDQGLQFLIQYYNGEERAKGNILERFSAQQFPDLHSELNLSSLELGDSALYFCASSIRRGLADLGELFFGEGSRLTVL.

The V gene is TRBV29-1, the J gene TRBJ2-7; 7 bases line up with TRBD1. Trimming took 5 bases from V and 2 from J; bases not matched to a gene: 3. This CDR3 comprises 12 residues. Germline V gene sequence: CDR1 SQVTM, CDR2 ANQGSEA. The CDR3 here is CSVNRGTYEQYF. In DNA, the CDR3 is TGCAGCGTTAACAGGGGAACCTACGAGCAGTACTTC.

J is TRBJ2-5 and V is TRBV2; TRBD2 is a possible D gene (7 bases). CDR1 is SNHLY, CDR2 FYNNEI, per germline. Trimming left V 4 bases short and J 5 bases short, with 14 bases between. The CDR3 is 14 residues long. The CDR3 protein is CASSVGGGGETQYF. CDR3 nucleotides: TGTGCCAGCAGTGTGGGGGGGGGCGGTGAGACCCAGTACTTC.

Here the CDR3 reads CASSIVFAGLTDTQYF. The CDR3 DNA follows: TGTGCCAGTAGTATTGTGTTCGCGGGACTCACAGATACGCAGTATTTT. The V gene is TRBV19, the J gene TRBJ2-3; D may be TRBD2 (6 bases). CDR3 length: 16 residues. Per the germline V gene, CDR1 is LNHDA and CDR2 is SQIVND (reference sequence). The V end was cut by 3 bases, the J end by 2 bases, with 15 bases between.

The chain couples TRBV10-2 to TRBJ1-4; TRBD1 aligns across 9 bases. The CDR3 covers 16 residues. Trimming took 4 bases from V and 8 from J; bases not matched to a gene: 11. Germline CDR1 reads WSHSY; CDR2 reads SAAADI. CDR3 sequence reads: CASSVPGQGRGEKLFF. The CDR3 DNA is TGCGCCAGCAGTGTCCCGGGACAGGGACGAGGCGAAAAACTGTTTTTT.

This clone was counted only a few times. The chain has TRBV2 and TRBJ1-1; 9 bases fit TRBD1. CDR1 and CDR2 (germline): SNHLY, FYNNEI. This CDR3 has 14 amino acids. Germline trimming cut 6 bases from V and 3 bases from J; bases unmatched to any gene: 5. The CDR3, as DNA: TGTGCCAGCAGGATGACAGGGGGATACACTGAAGCTTTCTTT. Protein sequence: CASRMTGGYTEAFF.

This chain links TRBV2 with TRBJ2-3, with D possibly TRBD1 on 5 matching bases. This CDR3 contains 12 residues. The V end lost 6 bases, the J end lost 2 bases, and 6 bases lay between the germline ends. CDR1 and CDR2 (germline): SNHLY, FYNNEI. The CDR3 loop reads CASRDNTDTQYF. DNA for the CDR3: TGTGCCAGCAGGGACAACACAGATACGCAGTATTTT. Using reference TRBV2 and TRBJ2-3 for the parts outside the CDR3, the full variable domain is EPEVTQTPSHQVTQMGQEVILRCVPISNHLYFYWYRQILGQKVEFLVSFYNNEISEKSEIFDDQFSVERPDGSNFTLKIRSTKLEDSAMYFCASRDNTDTQYFGPGTRLTVL.

This chain uses TRBV6-1 with TRBJ1-4; D unclear. Germline V gene sequence: CDR1 MNHNS, CDR2 SASEGT. The V gene lost 1 base and the J gene lost 2 bases, with 11 bases spanning the gap. The CDR3 sequence is 16 residues long. The CDR3 DNA reads TGTGCCAGCAGTGAAGGCGGAGTTGTGACTAATGAAAAACTGTTTTTT. Protein sequence: CASSEGGVVTNEKLFF.

V and J are TRBV5-1 and TRBJ1-2; no clear D. The CDR3 spans 16 residues. V was trimmed by 0 bases and J by 2 bases, leaving 14 bases between them. Germline-derived CDR1 and CDR2 are SGHRS and YFSETQ. The chain's CDR3 is CASSLGAGLSNYGYTF. The CDR3 DNA follows: TGCGCCAGCAGCTTGGGTGCAGGCTTATCGAACTATGGCTACACCTTC.

The genes are TRBV7-6 and TRBJ1-5; no reliable D call. This CDR3 spans 13 amino acids. Trimming left V 8 bases short and J 6 bases short, with 14 bases between. Per germline, CDR1 SGHVS and CDR2 FNYEAQ. CDR3 in DNA: TGTGCCAGCGGATCCCAGGCTAGTCAGCCCCAGCATTTT. It translates to CASGSQASQPQHF.

This chain uses TRBV27 with TRBJ2-3; 10 bases are shared with TRBD2. V was pared by 7 bases and J by 2 bases, with 15 bases of the junction left unmatched. The CDR3 covers 18 residues. Germline CDR1 is MNHEY and CDR2 is SMNVEV (reference sequence). The CDR3 spells CASTTLSDSGGYTDTQYF. CDR3 nucleotides: TGTGCCAGCACCACCCTGTCGGATAGCGGGGGGTACACAGATACGCAGTATTTT.

The CDR3 DNA is TGTGCCAGCAGCAGGACTAGCGAATACAATGAGCAGTTCTTC. Protein product: CASSRTSEYNEQFF. The genes are TRBV9 and TRBJ2-1; 9 positions agree with TRBD2. CDR1 and CDR2 from the germline V gene are SGDLS and YYNGEE. The CDR3 is made up of 14 amino acids. Losses at the gene ends were 4 bases for V and 4 bases for J; bases not matched to a gene: 3.

The chain uses TRBV7-3 and TRBJ2-7; the match to TRBD2 covers 7 bases. The CDR3 is made up of 15 amino acids. With V trimmed by 5 bases and J by 2 bases, 9 bases remained unmatched. Germline assignment: CDR1 SGHTA and CDR2 FQGTGA. This chain's CDR3 is CASSLSPGGTYEQYF. In nucleotides, the CDR3 is TGTGCCAGCAGCCTCTCCCCCGGGGGGACCTACGAGCAGTACTTC.

The chain joins TRBV5-6 to TRBJ2-7; 8 positions match TRBD2. The V segment lost 6 bases and the J segment 4 bases; nucleotides outside the gene matches: 15. This CDR3 region has 16 residues. Germline loops: CDR1 SGHDT, CDR2 YYEEEE. The CDR3 DNA sequence: TGTGCCAGCATGGCTGGCCCGGGACTAGAGAAGTACGAGCAGTACTTC. Its translation: CASMAGPGLEKYEQYF.

J is TRBJ2-1 and V is TRBV4-2; D call uncertain. This CDR3 contains 12 residues. In germline, CDR1 is LGHNA, CDR2 YNFKEQ. Trimming pared 4 bases from V and 13 bases from J, leaving 14 bases between. CDR3 residues: CASSPDSGYQFF. The CDR3 region has the DNA TGTGCCAGCAGCCCCGATTCGGGCTACCAGTTCTTC.

This clone was observed a single time. V and J are TRBV23-1 and TRBJ2-7, with 7 bases lining up with TRBD2. TRBV23-1 is filed as an ORF, its function uncertain. With 0 bases clipped from V and 0 bases from J, the junction kept 2 bases outside the gene matches. The CDR3 runs 15 residues. The CDR3 bases are TGCGCCAGCAGTCAATCCCGCGGGAGCTCCTACGAGCAGTACTTC. Protein product: CASSQSRGSSYEQYF.

The genes are TRBV2 and TRBJ2-7; perhaps TRBD1 as D (6 bases). This CDR3 has 12 residues. Looked up from germline, CDR1 is SNHLY and CDR2 is FYNNEI. V was cut by 7 bases and J by 3 bases, with 10 bases left in between. In DNA form, the CDR3 reads TGTGCCAGCAAGGGCAGGGGCTACGAGCAGTACTTC. Amino acid sequence: CASKGRGYEQYF. The full variable domain, its missing parts supplied by reference TRBV2 and TRBJ2-7, is EPEVTQTPSHQVTQMGQEVILRCVPISNHLYFYWYRQILGQKVEFLVSFYNNEISEKSEIFDDQFSVERPDGSNFTLKIRSTKLEDSAMYFCASKGRGYEQYFGPGTRLTVT.

The chain is built from TRBV7-6 and TRBJ2-5; 7 bases align to TRBD1. Germline trimming cut 4 bases from V and 1 base from J; bases unmatched to any gene: 6. The germline V gene encodes CDR1 SGHVS and CDR2 FNYEAQ. This CDR3 has 15 residues. In DNA form, the CDR3 reads TGTGCCAGCAGCTCATGGACAGGTGGCCAAGAGACCCAGTACTTC. Amino acid sequence: CASSSWTGGQETQYF.

The chain recombines TRBV11-2 with TRBJ2-3; 7 bases fit TRBD2. The germline V gene encodes CDR1 SGHAT and CDR2 FQNNGV. The CDR3 sequence is 16 residues long. The ends lost 6 bases at V and 5 bases at J; junction bases unmatched: 14. CDR3 loop: CASSGSGGGSGDTQYF. The DNA for the CDR3 is TGTGCCAGCAGTGGGTCGGGGGGTGGATCAGGAGATACGCAGTATTTT. Supplemented by reference TRBV11-2 and TRBJ2-3, the full variable domain reads EAGVAQSPRYKIIEKRQSVAFWCNPISGHATLYWYQQILGQGPKLLIQFQNNGVVDDSQLPKDRFSAERLKGVDSTLKIQPAKLEDSAVYLCASSGSGGGSGDTQYFGPGTRLTVL.

V is TRBV19 and J is TRBJ2-5; D is unclear. The CDR3 is made up of 13 amino acids. The V end lost 8 bases, the J end lost 5 bases, and 15 bases lay between the germline ends. In germline, CDR1 is LNHDA, CDR2 SQIVND (reference sequence). The CDR3 DNA reads TGTGCCAGTCGTGGGCCATCATGGGAGACCCAGTACTTC. This translates into CASRGPSWETQYF.

The chain joins TRBV28 to TRBJ2-1; D might be TRBD1 or TRBD2, each matching 5 bases. Germline V gives CDR1 MDHEN, CDR2 SYDVKM. The germline V and J ends were trimmed by 3 bases and 6 bases, with 15 bases remaining between them. This CDR3 contains 15 residues. The CDR3 here is CASSFWGPRRNEQFF. CDR3 nucleotide sequence: TGTGCCAGCAGTTTCTGGGGACCTCGTCGCAATGAGCAGTTCTTC.